These 26 T cell receptor beta chains share one sample of origin, sequenced in a study of CD8+ T cells in alopecia areata. As for treatment: oral pan-JAK inhibitor, 5-10 mg twice daily. Sequencing templates came from extracted RNA that was reverse transcribed into cDNA. TCRdb's table, derived via immunoSEQ multiplex PCR, lists solely in-frame clones and lacks some. In the table there are 250,000 to 350,000 clones, 60% of which are singletons. The specimen was CD4+ T cells sorted from blood, collected at roughly week 53, from a patient treated with tofacitinib. The receptor set was obtained from a human donor with alopecia areata.

This sequence joins TRBV11-1 and TRBJ1-1; no definite D call. Germline V gene lookup returns CDR1 SGHAT and CDR2 FQDESV (reference sequence). V lost 6 bases and J 1 base, leaving 6 bases between the germline ends. CDR3 length: 12 residues. The CDR3 nucleotides read TGTGCCAGCAGTAACGGGAACACTGAAGCTTTCTTT. This codes for CASSNGNTEAFF.

V gene TRBV5-6 combines with J gene TRBJ2-3; no clear D gene. Germline V CDR1 and CDR2: SGHDT, YYEEEE. This CDR3 comprises 15 residues. Trimming took off 0 bases at V and 1 base at J, with 9 bases between the two ends. The CDR3 region has the DNA TGTGCCAGCAGCTTGGGACTCCTCCGCACAGATACGCAGTATTTT. Its protein product is CASSLGLLRTDTQYF.

J is TRBJ2-5 and V is TRBV7-2; the D is unclear. The CDR3 covers 14 residues. Germline loops: CDR1 SGHTA, CDR2 FQGNSA. The germline V and J ends were trimmed by 2 bases and 1 base, with 8 bases remaining between them. As DNA, the CDR3 is TGTGCCAGCAGCTTACAGTTTGGCCAAGAGACCCAGTACTTC. It yields the protein CASSLQFGQETQYF.

V gene TRBV25-1 combines with J gene TRBJ1-5, with D possibly matching TRBD1 (5 bases). The CDR3 contains 13 residues. Trimming stripped 1 base from V and 9 bases from J, with 10 bases between. Per the germline V gene, CDR1 is MGHDK and CDR2 is SYGVNS. The CDR3 DNA sequence: TGTGCCAGCAGTGAATCTGGGGGTAGGCCCCAGCATTTT. The encoded protein is CASSESGGRPQHF.

J is TRBJ2-7 and V is TRBV9; 7 bases line up with TRBD2. V lost 3 bases to trimming and J lost 4 bases; unmatched junction nucleotides: 10. Germline values: CDR1 SGDLS, CDR2 YYNGEE. The CDR3 extends over 15 amino acids. CDR3 region: CASSANPQRGYEQYF. CDR3 coding DNA: TGTGCCAGCAGCGCCAACCCCCAGCGGGGTTACGAGCAGTACTTC.

The rearrangement links TRBV6-5 to TRBJ2-5, with TRBD1 matching 9 bases. The germline V gene encodes CDR1 MNHEY and CDR2 SVGAGI. This CDR3 region has 15 residues. The J segment lost 5 bases and the V segment lost 5 bases, leaving 9 bases of the junction unmatched. Here the CDR3 DNA reads TGTGCCAGCAGTCACGGGGACAGGGTTGAGGAGACCCAGTACTTC. Its translation: CASSHGDRVEETQYF.

This sequence joins TRBV4-3 and TRBJ1-1; unclear D gene. With 0 bases removed from V and 1 base from J, the gap between germline ends came to 6 bases. CDR1 and CDR2 (germline): LGHNA, YSLEER. The CDR3 covers 14 residues. CDR3 DNA sequence: TGCGCCAGCAGCCAAGATTGGGCGAACACTGAAGCTTTCTTT. It codes for CASSQDWANTEAFF.

The chain uses TRBV19 and TRBJ2-7, with 10 nucleotides matching TRBD2. Looked up from germline, CDR1 is LNHDA and CDR2 is SQIVND (reference sequence). Trimming removed 0 bases from V and 0 bases from J; junction bases left unmatched: 8. The CDR3 sequence is 18 residues long. CDR3 sequence: CASSIDVASGGSSYEQYF. CDR3 DNA: TGTGCCAGTAGTATAGATGTTGCTAGCGGGGGTTCCTCCTACGAGCAGTACTTC.

As concerns this clone: Other DNA sequences in the same sample also yield this CDR3. V gene TRBV29-1 combines with J gene TRBJ2-5; D remains ambiguous. This CDR3 region has 12 residues. The V end lost 4 bases, the J end lost 2 bases, and 8 bases lay between the germline ends. Per germline, CDR1 SQVTM and CDR2 ANQGSEA. The CDR3 here is CSVVGLQETQYF. The CDR3 DNA reads as TGCAGCGTTGTAGGTCTTCAAGAGACCCAGTACTTC.

The chain combines TRBV30 with TRBJ2-7, with a tentative D call TRBD1 (6 bases). The germline V and J ends were trimmed by 3 bases and 0 bases, with 15 bases remaining between them. Germline CDR1 GTSNPN, CDR2 SVGIG (reference sequence). This CDR3 region has 15 residues. CDR3 sequence: CAWRIPGHYSYEQYF. DNA for the CDR3: TGTGCCTGGAGGATCCCGGGACACTACTCCTACGAGCAGTACTTC. Variable domain in full (rest from reference TRBV30 and TRBJ2-7): SQTIHQWPATLVQPVGSPLSLECTVEGTSNPNLYWYRQAAGRGLQLLFYSVGIGQISSEVPQNLSASRPQDRQFILSSKKLLLSDSGFYLCAWRIPGHYSYEQYFGPGTRLTVT.

This clone appeared a single time. The chain uses TRBV25-1 and TRBJ1-2; tentative D call: TRBD1 (6 bases). The CDR3 runs 13 residues. The V end lost 6 bases, the J end lost 3 bases, and 11 bases lay between the germline ends. Germline V gene sequence: CDR1 MGHDK, CDR2 SYGVNS. CDR3 residues: CASSWDKDYGYTF. The CDR3 DNA reads as TGTGCCAGCAGCTGGGACAAGGACTATGGCTACACCTTC.

The genes are TRBV25-1 and TRBJ1-2; D possibly corresponds to TRBD1 (6 bases). In germline, CDR1 is MGHDK, CDR2 SYGVNS. V gave up 6 bases and J gave up 4 bases, with 18 bases separating them. CDR3 size: 15 residues. The CDR3 nucleotides are TGTGCCAGCAGACCACAGGGACAACACTCCTATGGCTACACCTTC. Amino acid sequence: CASRPQGQHSYGYTF.

This rearrangement joins TRBV7-6 to TRBJ2-1; TRBD2 matches 13 bases. V was clipped by 1 base and J by 13 bases; unmatched bases: 4. The CDR3 spans 14 residues. The germline V gene has CDR1 SGHVS and CDR2 FNYEAQ. The CDR3 loop is CASSLVGLAGYQFF. The CDR3 DNA sequence: TGTGCCAGCAGCTTAGTGGGACTAGCGGGGTACCAGTTCTTC.

The chain's CDR3 is CATARLRVRSGYTF. The CDR3 DNA is TGTGCCACCGCGCGCCTCAGGGTGAGGAGTGGCTACACCTTC. The chain joins TRBV6-5 to TRBJ1-2, with D maybe TRBD1 (5 bases). The CDR3 loop spans 14 amino acids. The germline CDR1 and CDR2 sequences are MNHEY and SVGAGI. Trimming shortened V by 10 bases and J by 7 bases, and 22 bases separated the two germline ends.

V gene TRBV19 combines with J gene TRBJ1-5, with a tentative D call TRBD1 (5 bases). CDR1 and CDR2 (germline): LNHDA, SQIVND (reference sequence). The length of the CDR3 is 15 residues. The V end lost 4 bases, the J end lost 6 bases, and 16 bases lay between the germline ends. In DNA, the CDR3 is TGTGCCAGTAGTACAGGGCTCGGAGGCGGTCAGCCCCAGCATTTT. This sequence encodes CASSTGLGGGQPQHF. Full variable domain (outside the CDR3, taken from reference TRBV19 and TRBJ1-5): DGGITQSPKYLFRKEGQNVTLSCEQNLNHDAMYWYRQDPGQGLRLIYYSQIVNDFQKGDIAEGYSVSREKKESFPLTVTSAQKNPTAFYLCASSTGLGGGQPQHFGDGTRLSIL.

This clone was counted only a few times. The chain couples TRBV9 to TRBJ2-3; TRBD2 matches 9 bases. The CDR3 is made up of 17 amino acids. With 0 bases clipped from V and 2 bases from J, the junction kept 7 bases outside the gene matches. CDR1 and CDR2 (germline): SGDLS, YYNGEE. CDR3 residues: CASSVALAGGATDTQYF. DNA for the CDR3: TGTGCCAGCAGCGTAGCTCTGGCGGGGGGGGCCACAGATACGCAGTATTTT. Based on the CDR3 plus reference TRBV9 and TRBJ2-3, the full variable domain is DSGVTQTPKHLITATGQRVTLRCSPRSGDLSVYWYQQSLDQGLQFLIQYYNGEERAKGNILERFSAQQFPDLHSELNLSSLELGDSALYFCASSVALAGGATDTQYFGPGTRLTVL.

The DNA of the CDR3 is TGTGCCAGCAGCTTGACCGGGACACTTCACGAGCAGTACTTC. Encoded protein: CASSLTGTLHEQYF. The rearrangement joins TRBV7-9 to TRBJ2-7, with a tentative D call TRBD1 (6 bases). V lost 3 bases, J lost 5 bases, and 14 bases lay in between. Germline V gene sequence: CDR1 SEHNR, CDR2 FQNEAQ (reference sequence). CDR3 length: 14 amino acids.

The V gene is TRBV9, the J gene TRBJ2-5, with 8 bases aligning to TRBD2. Germline assignment: CDR1 SGDLS and CDR2 YYNGEE. The CDR3 loop spans 14 amino acids. The junction had 6 bases not matched to a gene; V was cut back by 4 bases and J by 4 bases. The CDR3 loop is CASSPGTSRETQYF. In nucleotides, the CDR3 is TGTGCCAGCAGCCCGGGGACTAGTCGAGAGACCCAGTACTTC.

This clone has more than one count but fewer than ten. The gene calls are TRBV29-1 and TRBJ2-6; 7 positions agree with TRBD2. V shed 4 bases and J 1 base; nucleotides not matched to a gene: 7. The CDR3 loop spans 16 amino acids. CDR1 and CDR2 from the germline V gene are SQVTM and ANQGSEA. The DNA of the CDR3 is TGCAGCGTTGGGGGGAGGGAACCATCTGGGGCCAACGTCCTGACTTTC. This codes for CSVGGREPSGANVLTF. Together with reference TRBV29-1 and TRBJ2-6, the CDR3 gives the full variable domain: SAVISQKPSRDICQRGTSLTIQCQVDSQVTMMFWYRQQPGQSLTLIATANQGSEATYESGFVIDKFPISRPNLTFSTLTVSNMSPEDSSIYLCSVGGREPSGANVLTFGAGSRLTVL.

The V call is TRBV30, the J call TRBJ1-5; TRBD1 might be the D (6 bases). Between the trimmed V and J ends, which lost 2 bases and 3 bases, there was a span of 8 bases. The CDR3 is made up of 13 amino acids. Germline V gene data show CDR1 as GTSNPN and CDR2 as SVGIG (reference sequence). The CDR3 DNA sequence: TGTGCCTGGAGTAACAGGGCCAATCAGCCCCAGCATTTT. It codes for CAWSNRANQPQHF.

This clone was counted a single time. V and J are TRBV6-6 and TRBJ2-7; 13 bases match TRBD2. Germline loops: CDR1 MNHNY, CDR2 SVGAGI (reference sequence). With 1 base clipped from V and 5 bases from J, the junction kept 5 bases outside the gene matches. This CDR3 has 16 residues. CDR3 protein: CASSYLRTSGGHEQYF. The CDR3 DNA follows: TGTGCCAGCAGTTACTTACGGACTAGCGGGGGCCACGAGCAGTACTTC.

J is TRBJ2-1 and V is TRBV29-1; TRBD2 matches 10 bases. This CDR3 comprises 14 residues. V lost 3 bases and J lost 4; bases outside the gene matches: 3. Germline V lookup: CDR1 SQVTM, CDR2 ANQGSEA. In DNA form, the CDR3 reads TGCAGCGTTGACACTAGCGGGGCATACAATGAGCAGTTCTTC. Translated, it gives CSVDTSGAYNEQFF.

This chain connects TRBV9 to TRBJ2-5, with unresolved D. The V end lost 0 bases, the J end lost 0 bases, and 6 bases lay between the germline ends. The CDR3 loop spans 14 amino acids. CDR1 SGDLS and CDR2 YYNGEE come from the germline V gene. CDR3 nucleotide sequence: TGTGCCAGCAGCGTAGCTTCTAACCAAGAGACCCAGTACTTC. It translates to CASSVASNQETQYF.

This clone showed up just a few times. CDR3 sequence reads: CASTSPTGGKNEQFF. The DNA for the CDR3 is TGTGCCAGTACCTCCCCAACAGGGGGCAAAAATGAGCAGTTCTTC. This chain uses TRBV19 with TRBJ2-1, with 9 bases fitting TRBD1. This CDR3 contains 15 residues. After removal of 7 bases from V and 7 bases from J, the junction contained 11 bases not matched to a gene. Germline CDR1 and CDR2: LNHDA and SQIVND (reference sequence).

The V call is TRBV7-2, the J call TRBJ2-5; TRBD2 matches at 10 bases. Looked up from germline, CDR1 is SGHTA and CDR2 is FQGNSA. This CDR3 is built from 16 residues. Trimming took 1 base from V and 5 from J; bases not matched to a gene: 7. CDR3 in DNA: TGTGCCAGCAGCTTAGGGCTAGCGGGGGCCGGGGAGACCCAGTACTTC. This translates into CASSLGLAGAGETQYF.

This clone was counted between two and nine times. The chain is built from TRBV29-1 and TRBJ2-5; 12 bases fit TRBD2. Trimming at V came to 1 base and at J to 3 bases, leaving 3 bases not matched to a gene. Germline CDR1 SQVTM, CDR2 ANQGSEA. This CDR3 has 15 residues. The CDR3 sequence: CSVEASGGAKETQYF. CDR3 nucleotides: TGCAGCGTTGAAGCTAGCGGGGGGGCCAAAGAGACCCAGTACTTC. Full variable domain (remainder filled in from reference TRBV29-1 and TRBJ2-5): SAVISQKPSRDICQRGTSLTIQCQVDSQVTMMFWYRQQPGQSLTLIATANQGSEATYESGFVIDKFPISRPNLTFSTLTVSNMSPEDSSIYLCSVEASGGAKETQYFGPGTRLLVL.